This entry lists 3 T cell receptor beta chains sequenced from one sample in a study of identical twins. TCRdb reprocessed the 5' RACE reads via MiXCR and lists one record per CDR3 protein. The sample lists approximately 670,000 distinct CDR3 sequences, around 6% seen once, with under 2% in the top ten. The sequencing input was naive T cells sorted from blood. These receptors all come from a man between 18 and 35 years old in good health.

This clonotype has ten or more counts. The V call is TRBV24-1, the J call TRBJ2-6; D ambiguous. The CDR3 has 12 residues. The germline V gene encodes CDR1 KGHDR and CDR2 SFDVKD. The germline V and J ends were trimmed by 5 bases and 4 bases, with 2 bases remaining between them. CDR3 sequence reads: CATSAGANVLTF. The CDR3 DNA follows: TGTGCCACCAGTGCAGGGGCCAACGTCCTGACTTTC.

This clonotype showed up just a few times. This chain connects TRBV7-3 to TRBJ2-6; 7 nucleotides align to TRBD1. V shed 5 bases and J 0 bases; nucleotides not matched to a gene: 10. Germline assignment: CDR1 SGHTA and CDR2 FQGTGA. This CDR3 has 18 amino acids. The CDR3 region has the DNA TGTGCCAGCAGCGTATCCGGGACAGATTTCTCTGGGGCCAACGTCCTGACTTTC. This sequence encodes CASSVSGTDFSGANVLTF.

Written as DNA, the CDR3 is TGTGCCAGCAGCCCCCGCTTGACAGGGGGTAGCGACGAGCAGTACTTC. This sequence encodes CASSPRLTGGSDEQYF. V is TRBV6-2 or TRBV6-3 and J is TRBJ2-7, with 9 bases aligning to TRBD1. CDR3 length: 16 residues. The V and J ends lost 6 bases and 5 bases, in that order; junction bases with no gene match: 14. Germline V gives CDR1 MNHEY, CDR2 SVGEGT.